These 3 T cell receptor beta chains were all obtained from the same sample, sequenced in a study of T cells in Graves' hyperthyroidism and ophthalmopathy. Amplified TCR beta CDR3 regions derived from RNA transcripts. Initially, a first-round RT-PCR of the TCR CDR3 employed the HTBI primer set. TCRdb recomputed calls from the multiplex PCR reads with MiXCR, one row per CDR3 protein. The table includes about 290,000 distinct CDR3 sequences, roughly 15% detected once. Sequenced material: blood. These TCRs come from a woman aged 25 to 39 with Graves' hyperthyroidism that later progressed to Graves' ophthalmopathy.

This clonotype was detected only a few times. The chain links TRBV18 to TRBJ2-2; D is unclear. The V gene lost 4 bases and the J gene lost 6 bases, with 12 bases spanning the gap. The CDR3 is 14 amino acids. Looked up from germline, CDR1 is KGHSH and CDR2 is LQKENI. The CDR3 DNA sequence: TGTGCCAGCTCACTGACGGTTTCGTCCGGGGAGCTGTTTTTT. This sequence encodes CASSLTVSSGELFF.

With respect to this clonotype: One end of the junction is discordant with germline, which a read error may explain. The chain uses TRBV5-1 and TRBJ1-3; perhaps TRBD1 as D (5 bases). Germline CDR1 reads SGHRS; CDR2 reads YFSETQ. The CDR3 extends over 17 amino acids. The CDR3, as DNA: TGCGCCACCCTGGGGGATGCAGAGAGGAGCTCTGGAAACACTATATATTTT. Translated, it gives CATLGDAERSSGNTIYF.

The rearrangement uses TRBV28 and TRBJ1-1; no definite D call. V was trimmed by 10 bases and J by 0 bases, leaving 12 bases between them. CDR3 size: 13 residues. Germline V gene sequence: CDR1 MDHEN, CDR2 SYDVKM. CDR3: CAIGGPMNTEAFF. CDR3 coding DNA: TGTGCCATCGGAGGTCCTATGAACACTGAAGCTTTCTTT.